The 26 T cell receptor beta chains presented below share a single source sample, sequenced in a study of T cells after yellow fever vaccination. TCRdb fed the 5' RACE reads into MiXCR, producing one record per CDR3 protein. The data hold roughly 4,500 distinct CDR3 sequences, with less than 10% observed a single time. The sequences come from PBMCs, either bulk or a sorted T-cell subset (CD4+, CD8+, memory, or dextramer-sorted; not recorded which), collected 15 days after the yellow fever booster vaccination. The origin of the receptors is a man younger than 45 who received the YFV17D yellow fever vaccine.

Relative to its sample, this clonotype is medium-sized. V and J are TRBV6-2 or TRBV6-3 and TRBJ2-2, with D hard to call. V gave up 10 bases and J gave up 10 bases, with 25 bases separating them. The CDR3 has 15 amino acids. Germline CDR1 MNHEY, CDR2 SVGEGT. The CDR3 DNA sequence: TGTGCCACCACCTCCCCCTACGAGTATATAGTGGAGCTGTTTTTT. Amino acids: CATTSPYEYIVELFF.

This clonotype is medium-sized in the sample. This rearrangement joins TRBV20-1 to TRBJ1-2, with D uncertain. Trimming removed 3 bases at V and 8 bases at J, with 13 bases between. The CDR3 extends over 12 amino acids. Germline V gene sequence: CDR1 DFQATT, CDR2 SNEGSKA (reference sequence). CDR3 nucleotide sequence: TGCAGTGCTAGCACGGGTTCGGGAGGCTACACCTTC. This encodes CSASTGSGGYTF.

This clonotype has a count of ten or more. The rearrangement joins TRBV7-2 to TRBJ2-2; D remains unclear. V lost 5 bases and J 6 bases, leaving 7 bases between the germline ends. Germline assignment: CDR1 SGHTA and CDR2 FQGNSA. CDR3 length: 12 amino acids. CDR3 in DNA: TGTGCCAGCAGCCCTGGACCCGGGGAGCTGTTTTTT. Translating it yields CASSPGPGELFF. Full variable domain (rest looked up from reference TRBV7-2 and TRBJ2-2): GAGVSQSPSNKVTEKGKDVELRCDPISGHTALYWYRQSLGQGLEFLIYFQGNSAPDKSGLPSDRFSAERTGGSVSTLTIQRTQQEDSAVYLCASSPGPGELFFGEGSRLTVL.

This clonotype occurred a few times. The J gene is TRBJ1-1, the V gene TRBV7-2, with a tentative D call TRBD1 (5 bases). Deletions cut 2 bases from V and 5 bases from J, with 15 bases between. CDR1 is SGHTA, CDR2 FQGNSA, per germline. There are 15 residues in the CDR3. As DNA, the CDR3 is TGTGCCAGCAGCTTATTAGGGATGGGGGGTACTGAAGCTTTCTTT. Its translation is CASSLLGMGGTEAFF.

This clonotype is medium-sized within its sample. V gene TRBV29-1 combines with J gene TRBJ2-5; TRBD2 aligns across 9 bases. V lost 5 bases, J lost 2 bases, and 6 bases stayed unmatched. Per germline, CDR1 SQVTM and CDR2 ANQGSEA. CDR3 size: 14 residues. CDR3 amino acids: CSVTRTSEQETQYF. The CDR3 DNA sequence: TGCAGCGTTACTAGGACTAGCGAGCAAGAGACCCAGTACTTC.

By its share, this clonotype is medium-sized (0.01 to 0.1%). V usage is TRBV6-5 and J usage is TRBJ2-3; tentatively, D is TRBD1 or TRBD2 (5 bases each). The CDR3 length is 14 residues. Trimming shortened V by 7 bases and J by 3 bases, and 14 bases separated the two germline ends. Germline V gene sequence: CDR1 MNHEY, CDR2 SVGAGI. CDR3 nucleotide sequence: TGTGCCAGCACCGGCGGGCAGGGAACAGATACGCAGTATTTT. As protein: CASTGGQGTDTQYF.

This clonotype is categorized as medium-sized. This sequence joins TRBV3-1 and TRBJ2-2; no clear D. V was cut by 7 bases and J by 6 bases, with 9 bases left in between. Germline V gene lookup returns CDR1 LGHDT and CDR2 YNNKEL (reference sequence). This CDR3 comprises 12 residues. The chain's CDR3 is CASTVSPGELFF. The CDR3 DNA reads TGTGCCAGCACCGTCTCGCCCGGGGAGCTGTTTTTT.

This clonotype was observed at least ten times. The chain combines TRBV7-2 with TRBJ2-7; tentative D call: TRBD2 (5 bases). CDR1 SGHTA and CDR2 FQGNSA come from the germline V gene. V dropped 0 bases and J dropped 1 base, with 7 bases sitting between them. The CDR3 spans 14 residues. The CDR3, as DNA: TGTGCCAGCAGCTTAGCGACGGGGTCCTACGAGCAGTACTTC. Amino acid sequence: CASSLATGSYEQYF.

This clonotype showed up many times. The V call is TRBV11-2, the J call TRBJ2-7; D is unresolved. The CDR3 covers 15 residues. Deletions cut 3 bases from V and 0 bases from J, with 12 bases between. CDR1 is SGHAT and CDR2 is FQNNGV in the germline V gene. Written as DNA, the CDR3 is TGTGCCAGCAGCTTGGAGAGAACAAGCTCCTACGAGCAGTACTTC. Protein: CASSLERTSSYEQYF.

By share, this clonotype counts as medium-sized (0.01 to 0.1%). The chain is built from TRBV18 and TRBJ2-7, with D tentatively TRBD1 (5 bases). The germline CDR1 and CDR2 sequences are KGHSH and LQKENI. The CDR3 totals 16 residues. Between the trimmed V and J ends, which lost 1 base and 2 bases, there was a span of 15 bases. CDR3 nucleotide sequence: TGTGCCAGCTCACCACGCGCGGCAGGGCAGACCTACGAGCAGTACTTC. Its protein is CASSPRAAGQTYEQYF.

Judged by abundance, this clonotype is medium-sized (0.01 to 0.1%). This sequence joins TRBV24-1 and TRBJ1-2; possible D gene TRBD1, 6 bases. The CDR3 is 13 amino acids. In germline, CDR1 is KGHDR, CDR2 SFDVKD. V lost 6 bases, J lost 5 bases, and 12 bases lay in between. The CDR3 is CATSRGDTYGYTF. The CDR3 nucleotides are TGTGCCACCAGTCGAGGGGACACGTATGGCTACACCTTC.

By share, this clonotype ranks as medium-sized. The J gene is TRBJ1-5, the V gene TRBV27; the D gene is possibly TRBD1 (5 bases). This CDR3 is 14 amino acids long. Trimming shortened V by 1 base and J by 7 bases, and 11 bases separated the two germline ends. The germline CDR1 and CDR2 sequences are MNHEY and SMNVEV (reference sequence). The CDR3 sequence: CASSLFRAGQPQHF. CDR3 bases: TGTGCCAGCAGTTTATTCAGGGCGGGACAGCCCCAGCATTTT.

Sample share makes this clonotype medium-sized. The chain couples TRBV19 to TRBJ2-1, with D maybe TRBD2 (6 bases). Trimming removed 0 bases at V and 7 bases at J, with 10 bases between. Germline V gene sequence: CDR1 LNHDA, CDR2 SQIVND (reference sequence). The CDR3 runs 14 residues. The CDR3: CASSIDGSGNEQFF. The DNA of the CDR3 is TGTGCCAGTAGTATAGACGGGAGCGGGAATGAGCAGTTCTTC.

By sample fraction, this clonotype is medium-sized. The chain recombines TRBV18 with TRBJ2-3, with D perhaps matching TRBD1 (6 bases). Trimming left V 3 bases short and J 4 bases short, with 11 bases between. The CDR3 consists of 14 residues. Germline CDR1 is KGHSH and CDR2 is LQKENI. The CDR3 nucleotides are TGTGCCAGCTCACCCCTCAGGGGCGCAGATACGCAGTATTTT. Translating it yields CASSPLRGADTQYF.

By its share, this clonotype is medium-sized. The chain uses TRBV29-1 and TRBJ1-6; tentative D call: TRBD1 (6 bases). The germline CDR1 and CDR2 sequences are SQVTM and ANQGSEA. The CDR3 contains 13 residues. Trimming pared 4 bases from V and 8 bases from J, leaving 12 bases between. DNA for the CDR3: TGCAGCGTTGCTGACAGGATGGATTCACCCCTCCACTTT. Translating gives CSVADRMDSPLHF.

This clonotype ranks as medium-sized. The genes are TRBV3-1 and TRBJ2-2; 7 nucleotides line up with TRBD2. Unmatched junction bases numbered 11, after V lost 4 bases and J lost 6 bases. The CDR3 extends over 16 amino acids. CDR1 is LGHDT and CDR2 is YNNKEL in the germline V gene (reference sequence). CDR3 DNA: TGTGCCAGCAGCCGTAACCCGGGACTAATCCCCGGGGAGCTGTTTTTT. It translates to CASSRNPGLIPGELFF. Supplemented by reference TRBV3-1 and TRBJ2-2, the full variable domain reads DTAVSQTPKYLVTQMGNDKSIKCEQNLGHDTMYWYKQDSKKFLKIMFSYNNKELIINETVPNRFSPKSPDKAHLNLHINSLELGDSAVYFCASSRNPGLIPGELFFGEGSRLTVL.

By share, this clonotype ranks as medium-sized. The CDR3 DNA is TGTGCCAGCAGCCGGTCACAGGTCAATGAGCAGTTCTTC. It yields the protein CASSRSQVNEQFF. The gene calls are TRBV4-2 and TRBJ2-1, with TRBD1 as a possible D gene (5 bases). This CDR3 has 13 amino acids. V gave up 4 bases and J gave up 6 bases, with 10 bases separating them. Germline values: CDR1 LGHNA, CDR2 YNFKEQ.

In its sample, this clonotype ranks as medium-sized. The junction does not match germline at one end; this may be a read error. The gene calls are TRBV7-7 and TRBJ2-3, with a tentative D call TRBD1 (5 bases). CDR1 and CDR2 from the germline V gene are SSHAT and FNYEAQ (reference sequence). The CDR3 covers 13 residues. CDR3 region: CASSPLGPDTQYF. The CDR3 coding sequence is TGTGCTAGCAGCCCGTTGGGGCCAGATACGCAGTATTTT.

This clonotype appeared many times. The chain uses TRBV7-9 and TRBJ2-2; a possible D gene is TRBD1 (6 bases). CDR3 length equals 12 residues. Germline CDR1 reads SEHNR; CDR2 reads FQNEAQ (reference sequence). Trimming took 5 bases from V and 6 from J, leaving 7 bases between them. CDR3 sequence (DNA): TGTGCCAGCAGCCCAGGGGCCGGGGAGCTGTTTTTT. It yields the protein CASSPGAGELFF.

This clonotype qualifies as medium-sized. This rearrangement joins TRBV6-2 or TRBV6-3 to TRBJ2-5; 7 bases match TRBD2. The germline CDR1 and CDR2 sequences are MNHEY and SVGEGT. The V and J ends lost 7 bases and 5 bases, in that order; junction bases with no gene match: 10. The length of the CDR3 is 14 residues. The CDR3 spells CASTRVAGVETQYF. The CDR3 nucleotides are TGTGCCAGCACCCGAGTGGCGGGAGTGGAGACCCAGTACTTC.

This clonotype is labeled as medium-sized. The chain couples TRBV12-5 to TRBJ2-5; D is unresolved. CDR1 and CDR2 (germline): LGHNT, FRNRAP. Trimming removed 6 bases from V and 2 bases from J, with 7 bases in between. The CDR3 totals 12 residues. The DNA for the CDR3 is TGTGCTAGTGGACCCCGGCAAGAGACCCAGTACTTC. This sequence encodes CASGPRQETQYF. The variable domain in full, completed from reference TRBV12-5 and TRBJ2-5, reads DARVTQTPRHKVTEMGQEVTMRCQPILGHNTVFWYRQTMMQGLELLAYFRNRAPLDDSGMPKDRFSAEMPDATLATLKIQPSEPRDSAVYFCASGPRQETQYFGPGTRLLVL.

With regard to this clonotype: A read error may account for a junction end that differs from germline. The V call is TRBV5-4, the J call TRBJ2-1, with 9 bases matching TRBD2. The CDR3 is made up of 15 amino acids. The germline V gene has CDR1 SGHNT and CDR2 YYREEE (reference sequence). The CDR3 protein is CPSSLGLAGYNEQFF. Written as DNA, the CDR3 is TGTCCCAGCAGCTTAGGCCTAGCGGGATACAATGAGCAGTTCTTC. The variable domain in full, completed from reference TRBV5-4 and TRBJ2-1, reads ETGVTQSPTHLIKTRGQQVTLRCSSQSGHNTVSWYQQALGQGPQFIFQYYREEENGRGNFPPRFSGLQFPNYSSELNVNALELDDSALYLCPSSLGLAGYNEQFFGPGTRLTVL.

By share, this clonotype ranks as medium-sized. The V and J genes are TRBV10-1 and TRBJ2-3, with 7 nucleotides matching TRBD1. The CDR3 extends over 14 amino acids. Germline CDR1 reads WNHNN; CDR2 reads SYGVQD (reference sequence). With V trimmed by 5 bases and J by 6 bases, 8 bases remained unmatched. For the CDR3, the DNA is TGCGCCAGCAGTCCCCGACAGGGTGTGGATACGCAGTATTTT. Encoded protein: CASSPRQGVDTQYF.

Judged by abundance, this clonotype is medium-sized. This sequence joins TRBV20-1 and TRBJ2-3, with D possibly matching TRBD2 (6 bases). Deletions cut 3 bases from V and 2 bases from J, with 15 bases between. This CDR3 is built from 15 residues. From germline, CDR1 is DFQATT and CDR2 SNEGSKA (reference sequence). CDR3 residues: CSASPSAGFTDTQYF. For the CDR3, the DNA is TGCAGTGCTAGTCCTAGCGCGGGATTCACAGATACGCAGTATTTT.

The chain uses TRBV12-3 or TRBV12-4 and TRBJ1-4, with 9 bases that match TRBD1. The junction had 6 bases not matched to a gene; V was cut back by 8 bases and J by 8 bases. The CDR3 has 13 amino acids. The DNA for the CDR3 is TGTGCCAGCTTCCGGGACAGGGAGGAAAAACTGTTTTTT. Its translation: CASFRDREEKLFF.

This clonotype has just a few counts. This rearrangement joins TRBV3-1 to TRBJ2-6; perhaps D is TRBD1 or TRBD2 (5 bases each). Germline CDR1 is LGHDT and CDR2 is YNNKEL (reference sequence). The CDR3 spans 17 residues. V was clipped by 11 bases and J by 0 bases, with 20 bases between them. CDR3: CASTAWDDHSGANVLTF. DNA for the CDR3: TGTGCCTCCACCGCTTGGGACGACCACTCTGGGGCCAACGTCCTGACTTTC. Together with reference TRBV3-1 and TRBJ2-6, the CDR3 gives the full variable domain: DTAVSQTPKYLVTQMGNDKSIKCEQNLGHDTMYWYKQDSKKFLKIMFSYNNKELIINETVPNRFSPKSPDKAHLNLHINSLELGDSAVYFCASTAWDDHSGANVLTFGAGSRLTVL.